Below, one T cell receptor (beta chain) is given with its context. This CDR3 has 14 residues. Trimming removed 6 bases from V and 3 bases from J, with 14 bases in between. Germline CDR1 is MNHNY and CDR2 is SVGAGI (reference sequence). This sample is drawn from a study of blood T cell repertoires in COVID-19. Looking at the study overall: COVID-19 samples, acute and convalescent, were from the United States, Italy and Spain.

The authors' processing: Estimation of nucleated cell counts relied on the amplification of reference gene primers. Libraries were prepared by immunoSEQ multiplex PCR; TCRdb keeps only in-frame clonotypes and omits some of them. The V and J calls and clone size come from that table; D and trimming were worked out from the DNA. This sample has 150,000 to 200,000 clones, with 80% to 90% found just once. The chain recombines TRBV6-6 with TRBJ1-1, with D possibly TRBD1 on 5 matching bases. This TCR derives from a man aged 55 to 70 with acute or convalescent COVID-19. Sequencing used peripheral blood. The CDR3 region is CASRQGIRDTEAFF. CDR3 DNA: TGTGCCAGCAGGCAAGGGATCAGGGACACTGAAGCTTTCTTT.